The source of this T cell receptor beta chain is a study of blood T cell repertoires in COVID-19. Across the whole study: COVID-19 samples, acute and convalescent, were from the United States, Italy and Spain.

The method was immunoSEQ multiplex PCR; TCRdb's version includes in-frame clones alone and lacks a portion of them. The data contain more than 95,000 clones, approximately 71% of them singletons. This clone was recorded many times. Germline V CDR1 and CDR2: SQVTM, ANQGSEA. This CDR3 has 12 residues. V was clipped by 5 bases and J by 0 bases, with 5 bases between them. The sequenced sample was peripheral blood. The TCR originated in a woman aged 70 to 79 with acute or convalescent COVID-19. The V call is TRBV29-1, the J call TRBJ1-3; no firm D call. CDR3 DNA: TGCAGCGTTCTCTACTCTGGAAACACCATATATTTT. This sequence encodes CSVLYSGNTIYF.